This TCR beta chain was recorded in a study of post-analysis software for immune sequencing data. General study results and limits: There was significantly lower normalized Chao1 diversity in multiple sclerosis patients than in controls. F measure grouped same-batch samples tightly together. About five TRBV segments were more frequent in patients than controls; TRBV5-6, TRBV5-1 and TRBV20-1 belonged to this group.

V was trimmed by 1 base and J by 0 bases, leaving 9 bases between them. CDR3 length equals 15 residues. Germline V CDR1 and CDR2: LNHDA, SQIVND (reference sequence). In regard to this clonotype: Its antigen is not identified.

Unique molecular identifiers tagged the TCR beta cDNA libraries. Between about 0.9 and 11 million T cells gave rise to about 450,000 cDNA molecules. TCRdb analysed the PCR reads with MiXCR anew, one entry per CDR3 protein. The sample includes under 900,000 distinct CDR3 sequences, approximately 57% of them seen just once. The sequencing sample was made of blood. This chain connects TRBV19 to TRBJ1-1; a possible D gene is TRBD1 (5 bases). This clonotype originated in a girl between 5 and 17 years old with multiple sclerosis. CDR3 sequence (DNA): TGTGCCAGTAGTATAGTGGGCAGGGTGAACACTGAAGCTTTCTTT. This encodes CASSIVGRVNTEAFF.